This TCR beta chain comes out of a study of blood T cell repertoires in COVID-19. The CDR3 contains 16 residues. In germline, CDR1 is SGHAT, CDR2 FQNNGV. Trimming cost V 1 base and J 0 bases, with 12 bases left between them. Original data processing: It was from reference gene primer amplification that nucleated cell counts were estimated. Libraries were prepared by immunoSEQ multiplex PCR; TCRdb keeps only in-frame clonotypes and omits some of them. That table is the source of V, J and clone size, and D and trimming were worked out from the DNA. Altogether a few hundred thousand clones are present, roughly 80% being singletons, with the ten largest covering approximately 3.2%.

This chain uses TRBV11-2 with TRBJ1-2; D gene ambiguous. The clonotype comes from a woman between 18 and 29 years old with acute or convalescent COVID-19. Sequenced sample: peripheral blood. DNA of the CDR3: TGTGCCAGCAGCTTAGTTAGAGGCACGGCTAACTATGGCTACACCTTC. Encoded protein: CASSLVRGTANYGYTF.